The sequence of this T cell receptor (beta chain) was determined in a study of HIV-infected children after antiretroviral therapy interruption. Whole-study context: Four children interrupted treatment; four stayed on continuous treatment.

The CDR3 sequence is 13 residues long. The V end lost 0 bases, the J end lost 8 bases, and 11 bases lay between the germline ends. The germline V gene encodes CDR1 SGHRS and CDR2 YFSETQ. RNA-based 3' RACE libraries used unique molecular identifiers. TCRdb reprocessed the 3' RACE reads via MiXCR and lists one record per CDR3 protein. The sample includes 40,000 to 50,000 distinct CDR3 sequences, 4.3% of them seen just once. Treatment described: PENTA 11 planned treatment interruption arm or continuous ART arm. From thawed PBMCs, naive CD4+ CD45RA+ CD45RO- T cells were sorted. The sample was CD45RA+ CD4+ T cells from PBMCs, pooled from several time points, taken from a donor given antiretroviral therapy, either interrupted or continuous. Specified subset: naive CD4+ CD45RA+ CD45RO- T cells. This chain connects TRBV5-1 to TRBJ1-2; the D gene is possibly TRBD1 (5 bases). This sequence originates from a pool of human donors with HIV. The CDR3 here is CASSLGQGEGYTF. In nucleotides, the CDR3 is TGCGCCAGCAGCTTGGGTCAGGGAGAGGGCTACACCTTC. Full variable domain (remainder filled in from reference TRBV5-1 and TRBJ1-2): KAGVTQTPRYLIKTRGQQVTLSCSPISGHRSVSWYQQTPGQGLQFLFEYFSETQRNKGNFPGRFSGRQFSNSRSEMNVSTLELGDSALYLCASSLGQGEGYTFGSGTRLTVV.